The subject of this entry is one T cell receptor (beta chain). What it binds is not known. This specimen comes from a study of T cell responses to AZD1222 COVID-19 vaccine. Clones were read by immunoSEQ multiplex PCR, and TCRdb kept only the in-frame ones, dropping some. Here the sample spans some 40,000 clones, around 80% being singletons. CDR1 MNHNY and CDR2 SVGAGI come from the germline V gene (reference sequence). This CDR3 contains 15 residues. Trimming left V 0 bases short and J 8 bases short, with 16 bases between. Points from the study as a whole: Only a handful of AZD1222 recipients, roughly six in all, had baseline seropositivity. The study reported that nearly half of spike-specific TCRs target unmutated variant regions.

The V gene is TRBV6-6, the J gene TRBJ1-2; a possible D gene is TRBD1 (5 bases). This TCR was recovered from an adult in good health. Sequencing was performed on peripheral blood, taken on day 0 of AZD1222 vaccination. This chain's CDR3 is CASSYSEGRGWGYTF. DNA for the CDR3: TGTGCCAGCAGTTACTCGGAGGGGAGGGGATGGGGCTACACCTTC.